The T cell receptor beta chain described here comes from a study of cytomegalovirus exposure and HLA in healthy donors. Study observations and caveats: Researchers reported that a few CMV-associated chains were confirmed in vitro as CMV antigen-specific.

The CDR3 sequence is 16 residues long. The germline V gene encodes CDR1 WNHNN and CDR2 SYGVQD (reference sequence). Assay: immunoSEQ multiplex PCR; the TCRdb copy retains only in-frame clones and omits some. The table includes around 49,000 clones, almost 95% detected once. Concerning this clone itself: Its antigen is unknown. The junction shows a germline mismatch at one end, possibly a read error.

J is TRBJ2-7 and V is TRBV10-1; 10 nucleotides match TRBD2. The source of this sequence is a man in his late teens or twenties in good health and CMV-seronegative. The sample comprised PBMCs. As DNA, the CDR3 is TGCGTCAGCAGTGGGGGGTCTAGCGGGGGAATCTACGAGCAGTACTTC. This sequence encodes CVSSGGSSGGIYEQYF.